These T cell receptor beta chains were read from a single sample in a study of vaccination effects on CD4 cells after COVID-19. Only in-frame clones appear in the TCRdb table, and some are missing; sequencing was by immunoSEQ multiplex PCR. Of over 60,000 clones in the sample, 76% were seen once. No antigen is known for these receptors. The sequencing here drew on CD4+ T cells from PBMCs cultured with HCoV-NL63 spike peptides, taken before COVID-19 vaccination. These receptor sequences come from a human donor who received a COVID-19 vaccine. Each CDR3 is given with its conserved first and last residue. The order of the fields is D gene, clone size, J gene, V gene, CDR3 DNA, CDR3 protein. A D gene is named only where the DNA matches it firmly. Expanded clones are given a class, and other clones once, few, many or no size at all.

>TRBD1|NA|TRBJ1-6|TRBV7-2
TGTGCCAGCAGCCCAGGGGGCAGGACATATAATTCACCCCTCCACTTT
CASSPGGRTYNSPLHF
>NA|NA|TRBJ1-1|TRBV18
TGTGCCAGCTCACTGGGGTCAGTAAGAGGCACTGAAGCTTTCTTT
CASSLGSVRGTEAFF
>TRBD1|NA|TRBJ1-4|TRBV28
TGTGCCAGCACGCGTGCCGGGACAGGGAATGAAAAACTGTTTTTT
CASTRAGTGNEKLFF
>NA|few|TRBJ1-5|TRBV6-4
TGTGCCAGCAGTGTGGAAGACAATCAGCCCCAGCATTTT
CASSVEDNQPQHF
>TRBD1|NA|TRBJ2-2|TRBV7-3
TGTGCCAGCAGACAGGGGCTGAACACCGGGGAGCTGTTTTTT
CASRQGLNTGELFF
>NA|NA|TRBJ1-2|TRBV19
TGTGCCACTTCAGTTAATAGGAGACTCTATGGCTACACCTTC
CATSVNRRLYGYTF
>NA|NA|TRBJ2-3|TRBV6-2/TRBV6-3
TGTGCCAGCAGTTACTCGGGGACCAGGAGCACCTTCAGGGATACGCAGTATTTT
CASSYSGTRSTFRDTQYF
>TRBD2|many|TRBJ2-1|TRBV4-3
TGCGCCAGCAGCTCTTCCCGGGGGGACCAAGGTAATGAGCAGTTCTTC
CASSSSRGDQGNEQFF
>NA|few|TRBJ2-2|TRBV7-9
TGTGCCAGCAGCTTAGGGGACCGCTGGAACACCGGGGAGCTGTTTTTT
CASSLGDRWNTGELFF
>NA|NA|TRBJ1-4|TRBV5-5
TGTGCCAGCAGCCCGGCTTCCCCTTTGGGGGAAAAACTGTTTTTT
CASSPASPLGEKLFF
>TRBD2|few|TRBJ2-1|TRBV7-2
TGTGCCAGCAGCTTGACCTCTAGCGGGGGGGCCTACAATGAGCAGTTCTTC
CASSLTSSGGAYNEQFF
>NA|few|TRBJ2-1|TRBV24-1
TGTGCCACCAGTGAAGGCTTTCCCCGGGGTACGTTCTTC
CATSEGFPRGTFF
>TRBD2|once|TRBJ2-3|TRBV5-5
TGTGCCAGCAGCCCGCTAGCGGGTGGCACAGATACGCAGTATTTT
CASSPLAGGTDTQYF
>TRBD2|NA|TRBJ2-1|TRBV5-8
TGTGCCAGCCCGTGGGGATACGTAGCGGGGGGCGCCGGGAATGAGCAGTTCTTC
CASPWGYVAGGAGNEQFF
>NA|NA|TRBJ2-2|TRBV7-9
TGTGCCAGCAGTTCGAACACCGGGGAGCTGTTTTTT
CASSSNTGELFF
>NA|NA|TRBJ1-5|TRBV2
TGTGCCAGCAGTGGGACCTCACCCCCACAGCCCCAGCATTTT
CASSGTSPPQPQHF
>TRBD1|many|TRBJ1-6|TRBV27
TGTGCCAGCAGGTCTACAGGGGAGCTGTCCTATAATTCACCCCTCCACTTT
CASRSTGELSYNSPLHF
>NA|few|TRBJ1-1|TRBV3-1/TRBV3-2
TGTGCCAGCAGGGAGGACAGCTTGAACACTGAAGCTTTCTTT
CASREDSLNTEAFF
>NA|NA|TRBJ1-6|TRBV11-1
TGTGCCAGCAGCTTTGACGGACAGAATTCACCCCTCCACTTT
CASSFDGQNSPLHF
>NA|NA|TRBJ1-2|TRBV5-4
TGTGCCAGCAGCTCAAGGCAGCCTAACTATGGCTACACCTTC
CASSSRQPNYGYTF
>NA|NA|TRBJ1-1|TRBV4-1
TGCGCCAGCAGCCAAGAATGGGCAGAGACCTCTATTAACACTGAAGCTTTCTTT
CASSQEWAETSINTEAFF
>NA|NA|TRBJ2-2|TRBV5-1
TGCGCCAGCAGCTTGGGGGCAGGGGCTACCGGGGAGCTGTTTTTT
CASSLGAGATGELFF
>TRBD1|few|TRBJ1-6|TRBV9
TGTGCCAGCAGCCTAAAGGGAGGACAGGGAAATTCACCCCTCCACTTT
CASSLKGGQGNSPLHF
>NA|NA|TRBJ1-2|TRBV10-2
TGCGCCAGCAGTGACAGGGTCCCCTCTAACTATGGCTACACCTTC
CASSDRVPSNYGYTF
>TRBD1|NA|TRBJ2-5|TRBV7-3
TGTGCCAGCAGCCAGGGTGGGACAGGGGTAGAGACCCAGTACTTC
CASSQGGTGVETQYF
>TRBD2|NA|TRBJ2-1|TRBV7-8
TGTGCCAGCAGCCTACGAGATACTAGCGGGGTCTACAATGAGCAGTTCTTC
CASSLRDTSGVYNEQFF
>TRBD1|NA|TRBJ1-5|TRBV18
TGTGCCAGCTCTCGACAGGGGGCGGATCAGCCCCAGCATTTT
CASSRQGADQPQHF
>NA|NA|TRBJ2-3|TRBV20-1
TGCAGTGCTAGGTCAGCGTATACGCAGTATTTT
CSARSAYTQYF
>TRBD1|NA|TRBJ1-3|TRBV9
TGTGCCAGCAGCGACCGACAGGGGGCTGGAAACACCATATATTTT
CASSDRQGAGNTIYF
>TRBD1|NA|TRBJ1-1|TRBV18
TGTGCCAGCTCAATGGGACAGGGAAACACTGAAGCTTTCTTT
CASSMGQGNTEAFF
>TRBD1|few|TRBJ1-1|TRBV5-1
TGCGCCAGCAACGAGGGGGCCGGGGTGAGGGCTTTCTTT
CASNEGAGVRAFF
>NA|few|TRBJ1-6|TRBV19
TGTGCCAGTAGTATAGGGGCAGAGGATAATTCACCCCTCCACTTT
CASSIGAEDNSPLHF
>TRBD1|once|TRBJ1-4|TRBV30
TGTGCCTGGAGTGACAGGGGTGCTAATGAAAAACTGTTTTTT
CAWSDRGANEKLFF
>NA|few|TRBJ1-6|TRBV2
TGTGCCAGCAATGAAAATTCACCCCTCCACTTT
CASNENSPLHF
>TRBD2|NA|TRBJ2-3|TRBV7-9
TGTGCCAGCAGCTTAGGACGACTAGCGGGGGTAAGCACAGATACGCAGTATTTT
CASSLGRLAGVSTDTQYF
>NA|NA|TRBJ1-1|TRBV19
TGTGCCAGTACCTTCTCCCACGGGAACCGGGTGGACACTGAAGCTTTCTTT
CASTFSHGNRVDTEAFF
>NA|NA|TRBJ2-3|TRBV12-3/TRBV12-4
TGTGCCAGCAGGCGCGGGGGCACAGATACGCAGTATTTT
CASRRGGTDTQYF
>NA|once|TRBJ1-2|TRBV7-3
TGTGCCAGCAGCCATCAACCAAACTATGGCTACACCTTC
CASSHQPNYGYTF
>TRBD2|once|TRBJ2-2|TRBV11-2
TGTGCCAGCAGCCCACCCCCTATAGCGGGGGGGCCGAACACCGGGGAGCTGTTTTTT
CASSPPPIAGGPNTGELFF
>NA|NA|TRBJ1-4|TRBV12-3/TRBV12-4
TGTGCCAGCAGTTTGGGGGACAAACTGTTTTTT
CASSLGDKLFF
>NA|NA|TRBJ1-2|TRBV3-1/TRBV3-2
TGTGCCAGCAGCCAGGTGGACAGTGGCTACACCTTC
CASSQVDSGYTF
>NA|once|TRBJ1-6|TRBV5-5
TGTGCCAGCAGCTTTATTGGCTCCAATTCACCCCTCCACTTT
CASSFIGSNSPLHF
>NA|NA|TRBJ2-1|TRBV9
TGTGCCAGCAGCGCAGGCGGTGGCGAGCAGTTCTTC
CASSAGGGEQFF